This T cell receptor (beta chain) stems from a study of identical twins. Per germline, CDR1 MNHEY and CDR2 SVGAGI. Trimming took 2 bases from V and 0 from J; bases not matched to a gene: 3. The CDR3 runs to 16 residues. MiXCR was run by TCRdb on the 5' RACE reads, yielding one entry per CDR3 protein. The sample holds 550,000 to 700,000 distinct CDR3 sequences, 20% to 25% seen once. With regard to this clonotype: Antigen: not known.

Study-wide results and limits: Zero-insertion analyses could be partly confounded by invariant MAIT and iNKT cells.

The sample also formed part of further work on T cells expressing NK-cell markers.

V gene TRBV6-5 combines with J gene TRBJ2-3; 9 positions match TRBD1. Sequenced material: PBMCs. The TCR originated in a woman younger than 35 in good health. This chain's CDR3 is CASSYDGTGSTDTQYF. The CDR3, as DNA: TGTGCCAGCAGTTACGACGGGACAGGGAGCACAGATACGCAGTATTTT.